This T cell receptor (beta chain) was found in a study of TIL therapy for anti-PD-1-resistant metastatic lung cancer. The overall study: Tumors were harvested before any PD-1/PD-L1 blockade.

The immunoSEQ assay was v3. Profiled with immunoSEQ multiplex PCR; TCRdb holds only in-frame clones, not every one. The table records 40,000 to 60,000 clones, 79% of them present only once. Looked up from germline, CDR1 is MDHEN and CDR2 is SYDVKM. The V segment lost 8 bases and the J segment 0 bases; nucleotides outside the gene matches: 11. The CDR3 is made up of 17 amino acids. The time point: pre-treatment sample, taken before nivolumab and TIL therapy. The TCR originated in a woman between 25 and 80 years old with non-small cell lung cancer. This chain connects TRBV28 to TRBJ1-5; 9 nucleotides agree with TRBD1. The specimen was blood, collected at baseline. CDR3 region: CASFPGQGVNSNQPQHF. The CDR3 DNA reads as TGTGCCAGCTTTCCGGGACAGGGTGTCAATAGCAATCAGCCCCAGCATTTT.